One sample yielded the 22 T cell receptor beta chains listed below, sequenced in a study of blood T cell repertoires in COVID-19 (dated by TCRdb to 2019 to 2021). The method behind the library was the immunoSEQ multiplex PCR assay. TCRdb mirrors the immuneACCESS table, restricted to in-frame sequences. Some clones are absent from its copies; in checked studies, under half trace to an unresolved V gene, and the reason for the others is unknown. Here the sample has over 60,000 clones; about 88% occur a single time. The ten largest clones take up 2.5% to 3% of the sample. Sequencing was done on a sample of peripheral blood. The receptors were sampled from a man between 65 and 85 years old with active or convalescent COVID-19.

The CDR3 DNA reads as TGTGCCAGCTCACGGGGACAGGTCGGGGAGACCCAGTACTTC. It yields the protein CASSRGQVGETQYF. The rearrangement uses TRBV18 and TRBJ2-5; TRBD1 aligns across 8 bases. Per germline, CDR1 KGHSH and CDR2 LQKENI. The CDR3 extends over 14 amino acids. The ends lost 4 bases at V and 5 bases at J; junction bases unmatched: 6.

This clone was observed a few times. The rearrangement uses TRBV28 and TRBJ2-1; 9 bases agree with TRBD2. Looked up from germline, CDR1 is MDHEN and CDR2 is SYDVKM. V lost 1 base to trimming and J lost 5 bases; unmatched junction nucleotides: 3. There are 15 residues in the CDR3. CDR3 protein: CASSLLAGGNNEQFF. CDR3 sequence (DNA): TGTGCCAGCAGTTTATTGGCGGGAGGGAACAATGAGCAGTTCTTC. The variable domain in full, completed from reference TRBV28 and TRBJ2-1, reads DVKVTQSSRYLVKRTGEKVFLECVQDMDHENMFWYRQDPGLGLRLIYFSYDVKMKEKGDIPEGYSVSREKKERFSLILESASTNQTSMYLCASSLLAGGNNEQFFGPGTRLTVL.

The V gene is TRBV7-9, the J gene TRBJ1-2; the match to TRBD1 covers 7 bases. V dropped 1 base and J dropped 3; count of bases not matched to a gene: 8. CDR3 length: 16 residues. CDR1 and CDR2 (germline): SEHNR, FQNEAQ (reference sequence). The CDR3 nucleotides are TGTGCCAGCAGCTTAGGGGTCGGGACAGACCACTATGGCTACACCTTC. Amino acid sequence: CASSLGVGTDHYGYTF.

In its sample, this clone was seen once. The CDR3 nucleotides are TGCAGCGTTGAAGAACAGGGGTTAGGCGGCTACACCTTC. As protein: CSVEEQGLGGYTF. J is TRBJ1-2 and V is TRBV29-1; 7 positions agree with TRBD1. The CDR3 has 13 residues. The J segment lost 8 bases and the V segment lost 0 bases, leaving 6 bases of the junction unmatched. CDR1 is SQVTM, CDR2 ANQGSEA, per germline.

The chain couples TRBV6-1 to TRBJ1-3; 8 positions agree with TRBD1. Germline V gene data show CDR1 as MNHNS and CDR2 as SASEGT. The CDR3 has 15 residues. The trim removed 2 bases at V and 4 bases at J, leaving 4 bases unmatched. CDR3 coding DNA: TGTGCCAGCAGTGAACAGACAGGGGCGGGAAACACCATATATTTT. This gives the protein CASSEQTGAGNTIYF.

The gene calls are TRBV3-1 (or the pseudogene TRBV3-2) and TRBJ1-6; 8 nucleotides match TRBD1. V shed 3 bases and J 5 bases; nucleotides not matched to a gene: 0. This CDR3 has 14 residues. Germline V gene lookup returns CDR1 LGHDT and CDR2 YNNKEL (reference sequence). The CDR3 spells CASSQTGDNSPLHF. As DNA, the CDR3 is TGTGCCAGCAGCCAGACAGGGGATAATTCACCCCTCCACTTT.

This chain links TRBV6-1 with TRBJ1-6; 7 positions match TRBD1. The CDR3 covers 19 residues. With V trimmed by 2 bases and J by 0 bases, 10 bases remained unmatched. Germline CDR1 and CDR2: MNHNS and SASEGT. The CDR3 DNA follows: TGTGCCAGCAGTGAAATCGGCAGGGGGAAGAGCTCCTATAATTCACCCCTCCACTTT. It codes for CASSEIGRGKSSYNSPLHF.

The chain carries TRBV9 and TRBJ2-1; weak D call: TRBD2 (6 bases). Per germline, CDR1 SGDLS and CDR2 YYNGEE. This CDR3 comprises 15 residues. V gave up 0 bases and J gave up 9 bases, with 16 bases separating them. The CDR3 loop is CASSVVTGANVEQFF. The CDR3 bases are TGTGCCAGCAGCGTAGTAACGGGAGCTAACGTTGAGCAGTTCTTC.

This clone was observed a single time. J is TRBJ1-2 and V is TRBV6-2 or TRBV6-3; D is uncertain. The CDR3 is 14 amino acids. CDR1 is MNHEY and CDR2 is SVGEGT in the germline V gene. V was pared by 0 bases and J by 4 bases, with 9 bases between. The CDR3 here is CASSYSTVGYGYTF. In DNA form, the CDR3 reads TGTGCCAGCAGTTACTCAACAGTGGGCTATGGCTACACCTTC.

The J gene is TRBJ2-5, the V gene TRBV18, with 9 positions matching TRBD1. CDR1 is KGHSH and CDR2 is LQKENI in the germline V gene. CDR3 size: 14 residues. The junction had 1 base not matched to a gene; V was cut back by 4 bases and J by 1 base. CDR3 sequence (DNA): TGTGCCAGCTCACAGACAGGGGGCCAAGAGACCCAGTACTTC. The encoded protein is CASSQTGGQETQYF.

This chain uses TRBV5-4 with TRBJ1-5; possibly TRBD1 for D (6 bases). The V end lost 0 bases, the J end lost 0 bases, and 16 bases lay between the germline ends. Germline-derived CDR1 and CDR2 are SGHNT and YYREEE (reference sequence). The CDR3 loop spans 18 amino acids. CDR3: CASSLVSLQGNSNQPQHF. In DNA form, the CDR3 reads TGTGCCAGCAGCTTGGTCTCCCTGCAGGGGAATAGCAATCAGCCCCAGCATTTT. The variable domain in full, with the rest retrieved from reference TRBV5-4 and TRBJ1-5, is ETGVTQSPTHLIKTRGQQVTLRCSSQSGHNTVSWYQQALGQGPQFIFQYYREEENGRGNFPPRFSGLQFPNYSSELNVNALELDDSALYLCASSLVSLQGNSNQPQHFGDGTRLSIL.

The chain joins TRBV28 to TRBJ2-4, with 8 bases identical to TRBD1. The J segment lost 7 bases and the V segment lost 5 bases, leaving 10 bases of the junction unmatched. The CDR3 has 15 residues. Germline values: CDR1 MDHEN, CDR2 SYDVKM. The CDR3, as DNA: TGTGCCAGCAGTCCTTGGACAGGGATGGAGAACATTCAGTACTTC. Its protein is CASSPWTGMENIQYF.

The rearrangement links TRBV15 to TRBJ2-5, with 7 bases aligning to TRBD1. This CDR3 has 17 amino acids. Unmatched junction bases numbered 10, after V lost 2 bases and J lost 1 base. Germline loops: CDR1 LNHNV, CDR2 YYDKDF (reference sequence). The CDR3 DNA is TGTGCCACCAGCAGATGGCAAGGCCGGGACAGCCAAGAGACCCAGTACTTC. Its translation: CATSRWQGRDSQETQYF.

The chain links TRBV3-1 (or the pseudogene TRBV3-2) to TRBJ2-3, with unresolved D. V was clipped by 0 bases and J by 2 bases, with 9 bases between them. The CDR3 has 15 residues. Germline assignment: CDR1 LGHDT and CDR2 YNNKEL (reference sequence). CDR3 DNA sequence: TGTGCCAGCAGCCAAGATAGAGACATCACAGATACGCAGTATTTT. Translation: CASSQDRDITDTQYF.

The chain combines TRBV5-4 with TRBJ1-2; TRBD1 aligns across 7 bases. Germline V gives CDR1 SGHNT, CDR2 YYREEE (reference sequence). This CDR3 has 15 residues. The trim removed 5 bases at V and 6 bases at J, leaving 13 bases unmatched. The CDR3 sequence is CASSTEVGQWHGYTF. CDR3 coding DNA: TGTGCCAGCAGTACGGAGGTGGGACAGTGGCATGGCTACACCTTC.

The chain combines TRBV19 with TRBJ2-5; 11 nucleotides line up with TRBD2. V dropped 5 bases and J dropped 3; count of bases not matched to a gene: 2. Germline V CDR1 and CDR2: LNHDA, SQIVND (reference sequence). This CDR3 has 14 residues. The DNA of the CDR3 is TGTGCCAGTAGTGTAGCGGGAGGGAAAGAGACCCAGTACTTC. Its protein product is CASSVAGGKETQYF.

J is TRBJ2-5 and V is TRBV10-2; D is uncertain. This CDR3 has 12 amino acids. Per germline, CDR1 WSHSY and CDR2 SAAADI. Trimming cost V 6 bases and J 5 bases, with 10 bases left between them. In DNA, the CDR3 is TGCGCCAGCAGCGTACTCTGGGAGACCCAGTACTTC. Translated, it gives CASSVLWETQYF.

This clone was found once. The chain uses TRBV5-5 and TRBJ1-5; maybe TRBD1 (5 bases). Germline CDR1 and CDR2: SGHKS and YYEKEE (reference sequence). The V end was cut by 0 bases, the J end by 11 bases, with 15 bases between. This CDR3 spans 14 amino acids. The CDR3 nucleotides read TGTGCCAGCAGCTTGGGGGACCTCCGGGGGGCCCAGCATTTT. Its protein is CASSLGDLRGAQHF.

This clone was picked up a small number of times. The CDR3, as DNA: TGTGCCAGCAGTTTGACAGGGCTTCAGCCCCAGCATTTT. This sequence encodes CASSLTGLQPQHF. The rearrangement links TRBV27 to TRBJ1-5, with TRBD1 identical over 7 bases. Germline CDR1 is MNHEY and CDR2 is SMNVEV (reference sequence). CDR3 length: 13 residues. The V segment lost 3 bases and the J segment 6 bases; nucleotides outside the gene matches: 2.

This clone was seen more than once but under ten times. The V gene is TRBV15, the J gene TRBJ2-7; 11 bases are shared with TRBD2. The length of the CDR3 is 16 residues. V was clipped by 3 bases and J by 3 bases; unmatched bases: 7. The germline CDR1 and CDR2 sequences are LNHNV and YYDKDF (reference sequence). The CDR3 region has the DNA TGTGCCACCAGCAGGGACCTAGCGGGAGGAAGCTACGAGCAGTACTTC. Translating gives CATSRDLAGGSYEQYF.

The V gene is TRBV2, the J gene TRBJ2-1, with 10 bases fitting TRBD2. CDR3 size: 16 residues. The germline gives CDR1 SNHLY, CDR2 FYNNEI. V trimming: 5 bases; J trimming: 6 bases; junction bases outside the gene matches: 10. CDR3 nucleotides: TGTGCCAGCAGTAAATCGCGGACTAGCGGTCCCAATGAGCAGTTCTTC. Translation: CASSKSRTSGPNEQFF.

This chain joins TRBV7-9 and TRBJ2-5; D is unclear. With 0 bases removed from V and 4 bases from J, the gap between germline ends came to 9 bases. This CDR3 has 14 residues. CDR1 is SEHNR, CDR2 FQNEAQ, per germline (reference sequence). CDR3 nucleotide sequence: TGTGCCAGCAGCTTAGCCAAGCCAGGAGAGACCCAGTACTTC. Protein: CASSLAKPGETQYF.